In this sample, the clone carrying this T cell receptor beta chain turned up many times. Time point reported: newly diagnosed GD, antithyroid drugs for less than 3 months. Scientists built the TCR library using RNA that was extracted from PBMCs. Sequencing libraries for TCR beta were prepared with iRepertoire HTBI primers and Arm-PCR of CDR3 regions. Each CDR3 protein gets one entry after TCRdb re-called the multiplex PCR reads with MiXCR. The table includes about 360,000 distinct CDR3 sequences, 15% to 20% detected once. The sample belongs to a study of regulatory T cells in long-lasting Graves disease. The V end lost 4 bases, the J end lost 5 bases, and 15 bases lay between the germline ends. Germline CDR1 MGHRA, CDR2 YSYEKL. The CDR3 length is 15 residues. These data were likewise used in another study, on T cells in Graves' hyperthyroidism and ophthalmopathy.

This receptor was obtained from a young woman with Graves disease. The chain is built from TRBV4-1 and TRBJ2-1; D possibly corresponds to TRBD2 (6 bases). The sequencing here drew on peripheral blood mononuclear cells (PBMCs), taken at new diagnosis, from a patient treated with antithyroid drugs. The DNA for the CDR3 is TGCGCCAGCAGCCCCCGAGCGGGTCTCAACAATGAGCAGTTCTTC. Translation gives CASSPRAGLNNEQFF.